This TCR beta chain was captured in a study of blood T cell repertoires in COVID-19. Germline CDR1 reads MNHEY; CDR2 reads SVGEGT. V trimming: 6 bases; J trimming: 2 bases; junction bases outside the gene matches: 5. CDR3 length: 15 residues. Generated by immunoSEQ multiplex PCR, the TCRdb table keeps only in-frame clones and is missing some. The sample contains 190,000 or so clones, almost 90% of which appear only once. The J gene is TRBJ2-2, the V gene TRBV6-2 or TRBV6-3, with 8 bases fitting TRBD2. Sequencing was performed on peripheral blood. The TCR sequence derives from a man in his fifties with acute or convalescent COVID-19. CDR3 in DNA: TGTGCCAGCAGCCGGACTAGCCCAAACACCGGGGAGCTGTTTTTT. Its protein product is CASSRTSPNTGELFF.